The next 32 T cell receptor beta chains were all read from a single sample in a study of T cells in localized non-small cell lung cancer (dated by TCRdb to 2019 to 2021). Library method: the immunoSEQ multiplex PCR assay. The immuneACCESS repertoire file appears here via TCRdb, limited to in-frame rearrangements. These files lack a portion of the clones; in checked studies, under half of the deficit traces to unresolved V genes, and the cause of the others is not known. The sample table contains 53,000 or so clones; only one count was recorded for over 80% of them. The ten largest clones add up to approximately 18% of the sample. The starting material was peripheral blood mononuclear cells, obtained before any cancer treatment. The origin of the receptors is a man aged 40-75 years with stage III lung adenocarcinoma.

The chain couples TRBV7-9 to TRBJ2-7; no clear D gene. Germline CDR1 SEHNR, CDR2 FQNEAQ (reference sequence). Trimming shortened V by 4 bases and J by 4 bases, and 11 bases separated the two germline ends. This CDR3 has 13 amino acids. CDR3 protein: CASSSSPGYEQYF. The CDR3 bases are TGTGCCAGCAGCTCGTCACCCGGATACGAGCAGTACTTC.

CDR3 amino acids: CASSYRRETEAFF. CDR3 bases: TGTGCCAGCAGTTACCGACGGGAGACTGAAGCTTTCTTT. V and J are TRBV6-5 and TRBJ1-1; no definite D call. Trimming stripped 2 bases from V and 5 bases from J, with 9 bases between. The CDR3 spans 13 residues. Germline V gives CDR1 MNHEY, CDR2 SVGAGI.

The V gene is TRBV19, the J gene TRBJ2-6; 9 positions agree with TRBD1. V was clipped by 0 bases and J by 4 bases; unmatched bases: 7. Per germline, CDR1 LNHDA and CDR2 SQIVND (reference sequence). The CDR3 is 18 residues long. The CDR3 region is CASSIDTGQGYGANVLTF. CDR3 nucleotides: TGTGCCAGTAGTATAGATACGGGACAGGGATACGGGGCCAACGTCCTGACTTTC.

The chain has TRBV7-9 and TRBJ1-1; D not certain. The germline CDR1 and CDR2 sequences are SEHNR and FQNEAQ (reference sequence). This CDR3 is built from 15 residues. Trimming removed 1 base at V and 6 bases at J, with 15 bases between. CDR3 DNA: TGTGCCAGCAGCTTAGGGGAAGGAGATCGGGCTGAAGCTTTCTTT. Amino acids: CASSLGEGDRAEAFF.

V is TRBV2 and J is TRBJ2-3; TRBD1 agrees at 7 bases. The junction had 5 bases not matched to a gene; V was cut back by 5 bases and J by 3 bases. The CDR3 consists of 14 residues. Germline CDR1 is SNHLY and CDR2 is FYNNEI. The DNA for the CDR3 is TGTGCCAGCAGTAACAGGGGAGATACAGATACGCAGTATTTT. Amino acid sequence: CASSNRGDTDTQYF.

The rearrangement uses TRBV10-1 and TRBJ1-2; D perhaps matches TRBD1 (5 bases). V shed 3 bases and J shed 7 bases, with 6 bases lying between them. Germline values: CDR1 WNHNN, CDR2 SYGVQD (reference sequence). The CDR3 runs to 11 residues. Here the CDR3 reads CASSDGAGYTF. The CDR3 DNA sequence: TGCGCCAGCAGTGATGGGGCTGGCTACACCTTC.

In this sample, this clone is medium-sized (0.01 to 0.1%). The V and J genes are TRBV5-4 and TRBJ1-1; no firm D call. The CDR3 totals 17 residues. Trimming cost V 4 bases and J 0 bases, with 19 bases left between them. Germline V lookup: CDR1 SGHNT, CDR2 YYREEE (reference sequence). The CDR3 DNA is TGTGCCAGCAGCAGAGGCGCCTTTGGGCTTATGAACACTGAAGCTTTCTTT. Translation: CASSRGAFGLMNTEAFF. The complete variable domain, with remaining parts taken from reference TRBV5-4 and TRBJ1-1, reads ETGVTQSPTHLIKTRGQQVTLRCSSQSGHNTVSWYQQALGQGPQFIFQYYREEENGRGNFPPRFSGLQFPNYSSELNVNALELDDSALYLCASSRGAFGLMNTEAFFGQGTRLTVV.

CDR3 sequence (DNA): TGCGCCAGCAGCCTAGCGGGGCCCAATGAGCAGTTCTTC. Encoded protein: CASSLAGPNEQFF. The genes are TRBV5-1 and TRBJ2-1, with 9 bases that match TRBD2. The CDR3 is 13 amino acids. The trim removed 4 bases at V and 6 bases at J, leaving 2 bases unmatched. CDR1 and CDR2 from the germline V gene are SGHRS and YFSETQ. Complete variable domain (other parts from reference TRBV5-1 and TRBJ2-1): KAGVTQTPRYLIKTRGQQVTLSCSPISGHRSVSWYQQTPGQGLQFLFEYFSETQRNKGNFPGRFSGRQFSNSRSEMNVSTLELGDSALYLCASSLAGPNEQFFGPGTRLTVL.

This chain links TRBV27 with TRBJ1-1; tentatively, D is TRBD1 (5 bases). Deletions cut 2 bases from V and 4 bases from J, with 17 bases between. Per the germline V gene, CDR1 is MNHEY and CDR2 is SMNVEV (reference sequence). The CDR3 extends over 16 amino acids. The CDR3 DNA reads TGTGCCAGCAGTTTACTCCTTGGGGGGAGGGTCACTGAAGCTTTCTTT. This sequence encodes CASSLLLGGRVTEAFF.

This chain uses TRBV30 with TRBJ1-2; D is unresolved. Between the trimmed V and J ends, which lost 5 bases and 2 bases, there was a span of 3 bases. Germline V gives CDR1 GTSNPN, CDR2 SVGIG (reference sequence). The length of the CDR3 is 10 residues. The CDR3 DNA sequence: TGTGCCTGGGGGAACTATGGCTACACCTTC. It codes for CAWGNYGYTF.

The CDR3 here is CASSLDRGPYEQYF. The CDR3 region has the DNA TGTGCCAGCAGCTTAGACAGGGGGCCCTACGAGCAGTACTTC. The chain carries TRBV7-6 and TRBJ2-7; TRBD1 matches 9 bases. V lost 1 base and J lost 2; bases outside the gene matches: 0. The CDR3 length is 14 residues. Germline lookup yields CDR1 SGHVS and CDR2 FNYEAQ.

The chain couples TRBV6-5 to TRBJ2-2, with TRBD2 matching over 7 bases. Unmatched junction bases numbered 4, after V lost 4 bases and J lost 2 bases. CDR1 is MNHEY and CDR2 is SVGAGI in the germline V gene. This CDR3 comprises 15 residues. CDR3 DNA sequence: TGTGCCAGCAGTTCCGGGACTACAAACACCGGGGAGCTGTTTTTT. It encodes CASSSGTTNTGELFF.

The V call is TRBV5-8, the J call TRBJ1-1, with 10 bases lining up with TRBD1. The V gene end was trimmed by 3 bases and the J gene end by 4 bases; junction bases not matched to a gene: 3. In germline, CDR1 is SGHTS, CDR2 YDEGEE. The CDR3 runs to 14 residues. The CDR3 protein is CASSSWTGGTEAFF. As DNA, the CDR3 is TGTGCCAGCAGCTCGTGGACAGGGGGCACTGAAGCTTTCTTT.

As concerns this clone: This likely reflects a read error, since a far larger clone is one base away. V and J are TRBV5-1 and TRBJ2-1; TRBD1 might be the D (6 bases). Between the trimmed V and J ends, which lost 4 bases and 8 bases, there was a span of 25 bases. The CDR3 consists of 17 residues. From germline, CDR1 is SGHRS and CDR2 YFSETQ. This CDR3 reads CASSPPPLVPRGDEQFF. The CDR3, as DNA: TGCGCCAGCAGCCCCCCCCCTCTAGTCCCCAGGGGCGATGAGCAGTTCTTC.

The rearrangement uses TRBV15 and TRBJ2-7; 16 nucleotides agree with TRBD2. CDR1 LNHNV and CDR2 YYDKDF come from the germline V gene (reference sequence). This CDR3 contains 19 residues. V lost 2 bases, J lost 0 bases, and 7 bases stayed unmatched. As DNA, the CDR3 is TGTGCCACCAGCAGAATCCTGGGACTAGCGGGAGGGTTCTCCTACGAGCAGTACTTC. Amino acid sequence: CATSRILGLAGGFSYEQYF.

V gene TRBV7-9 combines with J gene TRBJ2-7; D unresolved. Germline V gives CDR1 SEHNR, CDR2 FQNEAQ (reference sequence). V lost 0 bases to trimming and J lost 3 bases, with 6 bases between them. The CDR3 loop spans 13 amino acids. CDR3 in amino acids: CASSLAALYEQYF. DNA of the CDR3: TGTGCCAGCAGCTTAGCCGCCCTCTACGAGCAGTACTTC.

V is TRBV7-9 and J is TRBJ2-5; perhaps TRBD2 as D (7 bases). The CDR3 is 18 residues long. Trimming shortened V by 5 bases and J by 4 bases, and 26 bases separated the two germline ends. Germline V gene lookup returns CDR1 SEHNR and CDR2 FQNEAQ (reference sequence). CDR3: CASSELPSPGEGGETQYF. The CDR3 coding sequence is TGTGCCAGCAGCGAACTTCCGTCTCCAGGGGAGGGTGGAGAGACCCAGTACTTC.

The chain uses TRBV19 and TRBJ1-2; D unresolved. This CDR3 region has 14 residues. V was trimmed by 5 bases and J by 7 bases, leaving 17 bases between them. In germline, CDR1 is LNHDA, CDR2 SQIVND (reference sequence). The CDR3 sequence: CASSAPDRAAGYTF. CDR3 nucleotides: TGTGCCAGTAGTGCCCCTGACCGGGCCGCTGGCTACACCTTC. Supplemented by reference TRBV19 and TRBJ1-2, the full variable domain reads DGGITQSPKYLFRKEGQNVTLSCEQNLNHDAMYWYRQDPGQGLRLIYYSQIVNDFQKGDIAEGYSVSREKKESFPLTVTSAQKNPTAFYLCASSAPDRAAGYTFGSGTRLTVV.

The chain has TRBV18 and TRBJ1-5, with a weak D call TRBD1 (6 bases). In germline, CDR1 is KGHSH, CDR2 LQKENI. This CDR3 spans 17 amino acids. V dropped 2 bases and J dropped 1 base, with 15 bases sitting between them. CDR3 DNA sequence: TGTGCCAGCTCACCAATACAGGGAGGTATGAGCAATCAGCCCCAGCATTTT. Translated, it gives CASSPIQGGMSNQPQHF.

The chain recombines TRBV10-2 with TRBJ2-3; 12 positions match TRBD2. J gave up 0 bases and V 4 bases, and 5 bases lay outside the gene matches. Germline values: CDR1 WSHSY, CDR2 SAAADI. This CDR3 is built from 17 residues. The CDR3 loop reads CASSARLAGASTDTQYF. CDR3 bases: TGCGCCAGCAGTGCCCGACTAGCGGGGGCTAGCACAGATACGCAGTATTTT.

The chain recombines TRBV2 with TRBJ2-4, with unresolved D. The germline CDR1 and CDR2 sequences are SNHLY and FYNNEI. Trimming removed 4 bases at V and 14 bases at J, with 18 bases between. The CDR3 spans 13 residues. The CDR3 bases are TGTGCCAGCAGTGTGTGGTTGGGTCAGAAGGAGTACTTC. Its translation: CASSVWLGQKEYF.

The chain joins TRBV7-2 to TRBJ2-3; 13 bases map to TRBD2. The CDR3 totals 17 residues. With V trimmed by 5 bases and J by 1 base, 6 bases remained unmatched. From germline, CDR1 is SGHTA and CDR2 FQGNSA. CDR3 nucleotides: TGTGCCAGCAGCCCCACTAGCGGGGGGGGTGGCACAGATACGCAGTATTTT. Its translation is CASSPTSGGGGTDTQYF. The variable domain in full, completed from reference TRBV7-2 and TRBJ2-3, reads GAGVSQSPSNKVTEKGKDVELRCDPISGHTALYWYRQSLGQGLEFLIYFQGNSAPDKSGLPSDRFSAERTGGSVSTLTIQRTQQEDSAVYLCASSPTSGGGGTDTQYFGPGTRLTVL.

The chain couples TRBV27 to TRBJ1-1; D call uncertain. This CDR3 contains 13 residues. CDR1 is MNHEY and CDR2 is SMNVEV in the germline V gene (reference sequence). V lost 3 bases and J 6 bases, leaving 11 bases between the germline ends. The CDR3 DNA follows: TGTGCCAGCAGTTTTGGGGTTGAGTCTGAAGCTTTCTTT. Its translation: CASSFGVESEAFF.

The chain is built from TRBV11-1 and TRBJ2-4; 9 nucleotides agree with TRBD2. Germline CDR1 reads SGHAT; CDR2 reads FQDESV (reference sequence). The CDR3 covers 18 residues. V lost 2 bases, J lost 4 bases, and 12 bases stayed unmatched. CDR3 loop: CASSLSGVGGLAKNIQYF. As DNA, the CDR3 is TGTGCCAGCAGCTTATCCGGGGTTGGGGGACTAGCAAAAAACATTCAGTACTTC.

The rearrangement links TRBV5-1 to TRBJ2-7; D unresolved. Trimming took 0 bases from V and 2 from J, leaving 6 bases between them. Germline V lookup: CDR1 SGHRS, CDR2 YFSETQ. The CDR3 spans 13 residues. CDR3 sequence reads: CASSLAPAYEQYF. CDR3 nucleotide sequence: TGCGCCAGCAGCTTGGCGCCCGCCTACGAGCAGTACTTC.

This chain uses TRBV10-3 with TRBJ1-1; 12 bases match TRBD1. Germline-derived CDR1 and CDR2 are ENHRY and SYGVKD. Trimming took 10 bases from V and 3 from J; bases not matched to a gene: 9. The CDR3 is made up of 15 amino acids. CDR3 amino acids: CATQPGQGADTEAFF. The CDR3 nucleotides are TGTGCCACACAGCCGGGACAGGGGGCGGACACTGAAGCTTTCTTT.

The chain employs TRBV2 and TRBJ1-1; D gene ambiguous. CDR1 SNHLY and CDR2 FYNNEI come from the germline V gene. Trimming removed 2 bases at V and 1 base at J, with 5 bases between. This CDR3 has 13 amino acids. As DNA, the CDR3 is TGTGCCAGCAGTGAAAGAGGGAACACTGAAGCTTTCTTT. Residues: CASSERGNTEAFF.

The chain carries TRBV19 and TRBJ1-1; no firm D call. The germline V gene encodes CDR1 LNHDA and CDR2 SQIVND (reference sequence). Trimming cost V 6 bases and J 5 bases, with 16 bases left between them. The CDR3 totals 14 residues. DNA of the CDR3: TGTGCCAGTAGATCCCCGACTTGGGCGACTGAAGCTTTCTTT. Its protein is CASRSPTWATEAFF.

This clone was recorded a few times. V is TRBV4-1 and J is TRBJ2-7; 11 bases line up with TRBD1. V lost 0 bases, J lost 3 bases, and 7 bases stayed unmatched. Germline lookup yields CDR1 MGHRA and CDR2 YSYEKL. The CDR3 has 17 residues. CDR3 DNA: TGCGCCAGCAGCCAAGATCCCGGGACAGGGGGAATCTACGAGCAGTACTTC. It encodes CASSQDPGTGGIYEQYF.

In the case of this clone: The junction departs from the called germline gene at one end, perhaps through a read error. The genes are TRBV11-2 and TRBJ2-7, with 10 bases aligning to TRBD1. CDR3 length: 12 amino acids. Looked up from germline, CDR1 is SGHAT and CDR2 is FQNNGV. The CDR3 nucleotides are TGTGCCAGCAGCTTAGACAGGGACAGGGGATCCTTC. It is translated as CASSLDRDRGSF.

V and J are TRBV2 and TRBJ1-4; unclear D gene. CDR1 and CDR2 (germline): SNHLY, FYNNEI. The CDR3 contains 13 residues. Deletions cut 3 bases from V and 7 bases from J, with 9 bases between. The CDR3 spells CASSDLATEKLFF. CDR3 DNA: TGTGCCAGCAGTGATTTGGCCACTGAAAAACTGTTTTTT.

The chain carries TRBV7-6 and TRBJ1-3; unclear D gene. The CDR3 has 16 amino acids. Germline V CDR1 and CDR2: SGHVS, FNYEAQ. V was shortened by 1 base and J by 0 bases, with 10 bases between the two germline ends. CDR3 bases: TGTGCCAGCAGCTTAGAAGGTAGCAGCTCTGGAAACACCATATATTTT. Amino acids: CASSLEGSSSGNTIYF.